These 25 T cell receptor beta chains were sequenced from one sample in a study of shared clonotypes between healthy human individuals. TCRdb keeps only in-frame clones here, not all; method: immunoSEQ multiplex PCR. The repertoire includes 2.5 million or so clones, roughly nine tenths of them detected once, and over 0.12% sits in the top ten. Sequencing was done on a sample of naive CD4+ T cells sorted from blood. The sample's subset: CD45RA+ positively selected. All receptors derive from a man aged 18-30 years in good health.

About this clone itself: The same CDR3 arises from other DNA sequences in this sample as well. V gene TRBV2 combines with J gene TRBJ2-7; D is unresolved. V was shortened by 5 bases and J by 2 bases, with 4 bases between the two germline ends. From germline, CDR1 is SNHLY and CDR2 FYNNEI. The CDR3 has 11 amino acids. The CDR3 DNA reads as TGTGCCAGCAGTAGTACCTACGAGCAGTACTTC. This encodes CASSSTYEQYF.

This chain joins TRBV15 and TRBJ2-5; D is unresolved. The germline V and J ends were trimmed by 0 bases and 5 bases, with 13 bases remaining between them. The CDR3 runs 15 residues. The germline CDR1 and CDR2 sequences are LNHNV and YYDKDF (reference sequence). The CDR3 reads CATSRDTGTFETQYF. CDR3 bases: TGTGCCACCAGCAGAGATACTGGAACCTTTGAGACCCAGTACTTC.

The V gene is TRBV10-3, the J gene TRBJ2-7, with a tentative D call TRBD2 (5 bases). The germline gives CDR1 ENHRY, CDR2 SYGVKD. CDR3 length: 13 amino acids. Between the trimmed V and J ends, which lost 7 bases and 1 base, there was a span of 11 bases. Here the CDR3 DNA reads TGTGCCATCAAAACTAGGGATTCCTACGAGCAGTACTTC. Translation gives CAIKTRDSYEQYF.

To note about this clone: Additional DNA sequences in this sample encode the identical CDR3. This chain connects TRBV11-1 to TRBJ2-1; the match to TRBD1 covers 8 bases. Per germline, CDR1 SGHAT and CDR2 FQDESV (reference sequence). V was clipped by 4 bases and J by 12 bases; unmatched bases: 2. The CDR3 contains 11 residues. The CDR3 loop reads CASSSGQGQFF. DNA for the CDR3: TGTGCCAGCAGCTCCGGACAGGGGCAGTTCTTC.

Concerning this clone: This specimen includes other DNA sequences encoding the same CDR3. The chain combines TRBV5-4 with TRBJ2-3; the D is unclear. The CDR3 spans 13 residues. The V gene's germline CDR1 is SGHNT and CDR2 YYREEE (reference sequence). The V end was cut by 4 bases, the J end by 3 bases, with 9 bases between. As DNA, the CDR3 is TGTGCCAGCAGCCTAAACCCTACAGATACGCAGTATTTT. It codes for CASSLNPTDTQYF.

A few counts support this clone. Other DNA sequences in the sample encode the same CDR3. The J gene is TRBJ1-2, the V gene TRBV6-5; D is ambiguous. The CDR3 sequence is 12 residues long. V lost 5 bases and J lost 2, with 6 bases in between. Germline CDR1 is MNHEY and CDR2 is SVGAGI. The CDR3 sequence: CASSRDNYGYTF. Written as DNA, the CDR3 is TGTGCCAGCAGTCGTGACAACTATGGCTACACCTTC.

The gene calls are TRBV30 and TRBJ1-4, with 8 bases fitting TRBD1. CDR3 length equals 13 residues. Trimming took 7 bases from V and 4 from J; bases not matched to a gene: 5. The germline CDR1 and CDR2 sequences are GTSNPN and SVGIG (reference sequence). The CDR3, as DNA: TGTGCCTCCCAGGGGGCAGGTAATGAAAAACTGTTTTTT. This encodes CASQGAGNEKLFF.

The chain has TRBV13 and TRBJ1-3; no definite D call. Germline assignment: CDR1 PRHDT and CDR2 FYEKMQ (reference sequence). The CDR3 sequence is 17 residues long. The V end was cut by 3 bases, the J end by 4 bases, with 19 bases between. CDR3 DNA: TGTGCCAGCAGCTTCCTCGGGGAGGACTCTCTGGGAAACACCATATATTTT. Translated: CASSFLGEDSLGNTIYF. Variable domain in full (rest from reference TRBV13 and TRBJ1-3): AAGVIQSPRHLIKEKRETATLKCYPIPRHDTVYWYQQGPGQDPQFLISFYEKMQSDKGSIPDRFSAQQFSDYHSELNMSSLELGDSALYFCASSFLGEDSLGNTIYFGEGSWLTVV.

The genes are TRBV5-1 and TRBJ1-1; unclear D gene. The CDR3 is 14 residues long. V was trimmed by 4 bases and J by 2 bases, leaving 12 bases between them. CDR1 is SGHRS, CDR2 YFSETQ, per germline. In nucleotides, the CDR3 is TGCGCCAGCAGCCTTCCTGGACTTAACACTGAAGCTTTCTTT. Its protein is CASSLPGLNTEAFF.

This clone is a singleton in its sample. This chain links TRBV5-4 with TRBJ1-2; no firm D call. The length of the CDR3 is 16 residues. Germline values: CDR1 SGHNT, CDR2 YYREEE (reference sequence). V lost 7 bases and J 4 bases, leaving 23 bases between the germline ends. CDR3 sequence: CASSLAPGPNFYGYTF. As DNA, the CDR3 is TGTGCCAGCTCCCTGGCCCCGGGTCCAAACTTCTATGGCTACACCTTC.

Points on this clone: The identical CDR3 is also encoded by other nucleotide sequences in the sample. The CDR3 here is CASSRDNSPLHF. Written as DNA, the CDR3 is TGTGCCAGTAGTAGGGACAATTCACCCCTCCACTTT. The rearrangement joins TRBV19 to TRBJ1-6; perhaps TRBD1 as D (5 bases). Germline values: CDR1 LNHDA, CDR2 SQIVND (reference sequence). The CDR3 has 12 amino acids. Trimming took off 4 bases at V and 7 bases at J, with 5 bases between the two ends.

The chain carries TRBV7-8 and TRBJ2-4; TRBD2 aligns across 15 bases. The CDR3 consists of 17 residues. The V gene end was trimmed by 3 bases and the J gene end by 6 bases; junction bases not matched to a gene: 6. CDR1 is SGHVS, CDR2 FQNEAQ, per germline. The CDR3, as DNA: TGTGCCAGCAGCTTCGGGGGACTAGCGGGAGGAGGAAACATTCAGTACTTC. It codes for CASSFGGLAGGGNIQYF. Full variable domain (outside the CDR3, taken from reference TRBV7-8 and TRBJ2-4): GAGVSQSPRYKVAKRGQDVALRCDPISGHVSLFWYQQALGQGPEFLTYFQNEAQLDKSGLPSDRFFAERPEGSVSTLKIQRTQQEDSAVYLCASSFGGLAGGGNIQYFGAGTRLSVL.

This rearrangement joins TRBV5-5 to TRBJ1-5, with TRBD1 identical over 9 bases. V dropped 3 bases and J dropped 0; count of bases not matched to a gene: 10. The germline CDR1 and CDR2 sequences are SGHKS and YYEKEE (reference sequence). CDR3 size: 18 residues. CDR3 nucleotide sequence: TGTGCCAGCAGCTCCGGGACAGGGAACATTTATAGCAATCAGCCCCAGCATTTT. The encoded protein is CASSSGTGNIYSNQPQHF.

This rearrangement joins TRBV6-1 to TRBJ1-5; D may be TRBD1 (6 bases). Trimming left V 7 bases short and J 9 bases short, with 16 bases between. CDR3 length equals 13 residues. Germline CDR1 is MNHNS and CDR2 is SASEGT. CDR3 region: CASKTQGTAPQHF. The DNA of the CDR3 is TGTGCCAGCAAGACACAGGGTACGGCGCCCCAGCATTTT.

The chain joins TRBV19 to TRBJ1-6; 7 bases are shared with TRBD1. Germline CDR1 reads LNHDA; CDR2 reads SQIVND (reference sequence). This CDR3 comprises 15 residues. The junction had 11 bases not matched to a gene; V was cut back by 11 bases and J by 4 bases. The chain's CDR3 is CASREGAAYNSPLHF. The CDR3 DNA is TGTGCCTCCAGGGAGGGGGCGGCTTATAATTCACCCCTCCACTTT.

This clone appeared once. This chain uses TRBV6-6 with TRBJ2-5, with D perhaps TRBD2 (5 bases). The DNA matches TRBJ2-7 better at its end, which makes the J call doubtful. The length of the CDR3 is 15 residues. Looked up from germline, CDR1 is MNHNY and CDR2 is SVGAGI (reference sequence). The CDR3 region is CASTGNAGVVVEQYF. In DNA form, the CDR3 reads TGTGCCAGCACCGGGAATGCCGGCGTCGTCGTCGAGCAGTACTTC.

The chain has TRBV7-2 and TRBJ2-3; TRBD1 might be the D (5 bases). CDR3 length equals 12 residues. Trimming took 10 bases from V and 0 from J, leaving 8 bases between them. The germline gives CDR1 SGHTA, CDR2 FQGNSA. DNA of the CDR3: TGTGCCAACAGACAGAGCACAGATACGCAGTATTTT. Translating it yields CANRQSTDTQYF.

The chain carries TRBV6-5 and TRBJ2-1; D is possibly TRBD1 (6 bases). Deletions cut 6 bases from V and 10 bases from J, with 22 bases between. CDR1 MNHEY and CDR2 SVGAGI come from the germline V gene. The CDR3 is 15 amino acids. The CDR3 DNA follows: TGTGCCAGCAGGACCGGGACAAAGGCTTTGGGAGAGCAGTTCTTC. Amino acids: CASRTGTKALGEQFF.

V and J are TRBV7-2 and TRBJ2-1, with 12 positions matching TRBD2. The germline V gene encodes CDR1 SGHTA and CDR2 FQGNSA. The CDR3 is 15 amino acids. The V and J ends lost 5 bases and 5 bases, in that order; junction bases with no gene match: 4. DNA of the CDR3: TGTGCCAGCAGCCGGACTAGCGGGAAAAACAATGAGCAGTTCTTC. Protein product: CASSRTSGKNNEQFF.

As to this clone: This same CDR3 is encoded by further DNA sequences in the sample. CDR3 coding DNA: TGTGCCAGCAGCTTGGGACAGGGGGCCTATGGCTACACCTTC. Amino acid sequence: CASSLGQGAYGYTF. This chain uses TRBV5-5 with TRBJ1-2; 10 positions match TRBD1. Germline loops: CDR1 SGHKS, CDR2 YYEKEE (reference sequence). The V and J ends lost 0 bases and 4 bases, in that order; junction bases with no gene match: 0. The CDR3 runs 14 residues.

The chain employs TRBV6-6 and TRBJ2-7; possible D gene TRBD2, 5 bases. V was pared by 2 bases and J by 2 bases, with 16 bases between. Germline assignment: CDR1 MNHNY and CDR2 SVGAGI (reference sequence). The CDR3 covers 16 residues. CDR3 DNA sequence: TGTGCCAGCAGTTACCCCCCTGGGCGGGTTCCCTACGAGCAGTACTTC. As protein: CASSYPPGRVPYEQYF.

The rearrangement links TRBV7-2 to TRBJ2-7; TRBD2 matches at 8 bases. The trim removed 2 bases at V and 5 bases at J, leaving 8 bases unmatched. Germline-derived CDR1 and CDR2 are SGHTA and FQGNSA. The CDR3 spans 15 residues. This CDR3 reads CASSLRGGRMNEQYF. The CDR3 coding sequence is TGTGCCAGCAGCTTACGGGGGGGGCGGATGAACGAGCAGTACTTC.

The V call is TRBV10-3, the J call TRBJ1-4; D gene uncertain. Trimming cost V 2 bases and J 3 bases, with 13 bases left between them. Germline CDR1 is ENHRY and CDR2 is SYGVKD. This CDR3 spans 16 amino acids. CDR3 bases: TGTGCCATCAGTGAGGGAGGGCCGGGGTCTAATGAAAAACTGTTTTTT. Translation gives CAISEGGPGSNEKLFF.

The chain combines TRBV18 with TRBJ2-7; 7 nucleotides align to TRBD1. Per germline, CDR1 KGHSH and CDR2 LQKENI. V lost 5 bases to trimming and J lost 0 bases; unmatched junction nucleotides: 16. The CDR3 totals 18 residues. The CDR3 sequence: CASSSTGSRAAYSYEQYF. The CDR3 DNA reads as TGTGCCAGCTCATCGACAGGGTCAAGAGCGGCTTACTCCTACGAGCAGTACTTC.

Concerning this clone itself: Compared with germline, one end of the junction differs, possibly owing to a read error. The rearrangement links TRBV28 to TRBJ1-1; D is ambiguous. Germline CDR1 reads MDHEN; CDR2 reads SYDVKM. The CDR3 is 14 amino acids. CDR3 amino acids: CASRPFRVNTEAFF. CDR3 nucleotides: TGTGCCAGCAGGCCTTTCCGGGTGAATACTGAAGCTTTCTTT.